The present T cell receptor (beta chain) was sequenced within a study of blood T cell repertoires in COVID-19. Study-level information: The United States, Italy and Spain supplied acute and convalescent COVID-19 samples. PBMCs, B-cell-depleted T cells, or T cells were the source of the cDNA or gDNA that made up the material.

Sequencing was performed with immunoSEQ multiplex PCR; in TCRdb, only in-frame clones are kept and a portion is missing. The sample includes about 180,000 clones, nearly 80% of them seen just once. Assignment of participants to cohorts was predicated upon participant-reported clinical history. The study recruited exposed participants who had met a COVID-19 case within 2 weeks before entry. The germline CDR1 and CDR2 sequences are MDHEN and SYDVKM. The CDR3 covers 13 residues. The V end lost 7 bases, the J end lost 3 bases, and 12 bases lay between the germline ends. The sample taken for sequencing was PBMCs or T cells enriched from blood (not recorded which). This sequence was found in a man aged 60 to 75 who had been exposed to COVID-19. The chain combines TRBV28 with TRBJ1-2, with D possibly TRBD1 on 5 matching bases. As DNA, the CDR3 is TGTGCCAGCATGGTGCCGGGGGACTATGGCTACACCTTC. Protein product: CASMVPGDYGYTF.